This TCR beta chain stems from a study of glioma-infiltrating T cells. This clonotype was detected only a few times. As yet, its antigen is unknown. Using RNA template, CDR3s of TCR alpha and beta were amplified with iRepertoire arm-PCR. For one-step reverse transcription and amplification, about 85-400 ng of tissue mRNA or PBMC total RNA was used. MiXCR, applied by TCRdb to the multiplex PCR reads, yields one record per CDR3 protein. Of about 140,000 distinct CDR3 sequences listed, about two fifths are singletons. Study-level points and caveats: Non-neoplastic patients had below-expected tissue-blood divergence, while all gliomas exceeded expectation.

The clonotype was recovered from a human donor with low-grade glioma or glioblastoma, undergoing nonglioma brain surgery, or in good health (not recorded which). Source material: glioma tissue, nonneoplastic brain tissue, or PBMCs (not recorded which).

The CDR3 loop reads CATRIGTESGYTF. The CDR3 DNA reads as TGTGCCACGAGGATCGGGACAGAGTCTGGCTACACCTTC. This chain joins TRBV15 and TRBJ1-2; 7 bases are a match to TRBD1. CDR3 length: 13 amino acids. The germline gives CDR1 LNHNV, CDR2 YYDKDF (reference sequence). V shed 9 bases and J 7 bases; nucleotides not matched to a gene: 11.